This is a list of T cell receptor beta chains from one sample in a study of T cell changes during pregnancy in multiple sclerosis. Measured with immunoSEQ multiplex PCR; TCRdb has only the in-frame clones, and not every one. The sample holds 50,000 to 65,000 clones; about nine tenths are singletons and the top ten take 3% to 3.5%. The sample here was CD8+ T cells from peripheral blood mononuclear cells, taken before pregnancy. All receptors derive from a female donor with multiple sclerosis, enrolled in a pregnancy study. CDR3s include the opening cysteine and the closing phenylalanine or tryptophan. The order of the fields is J gene, V gene, CDR3 protein.

TRBJ2-1	TRBV7-3	CASSLNGGGQYNEQFF
TRBJ2-5	TRBV4-1	CASSQVGGLRYF
TRBJ1-1	TRBV2	CASSHRGGTEAFF
TRBJ2-3	TRBV4-1	CASSQVGGTDTQYF
TRBJ2-7	TRBV14	CASSPLAGGAHEQYF
TRBJ2-3	TRBV2	CASSEPLTDTQYF
TRBJ2-7	TRBV7-9	CASSLVSSYEQYF
TRBJ2-2	TRBV6-1	CASSPQGSTGELFF
TRBJ2-1	TRBV4-3	CASSQGHEQFF
TRBJ1-1	TRBV6-1	CASSEGAYLMNTEAFF
TRBJ1-1	TRBV27	CASSSYRGSNTEAFF
TRBJ2-1	TRBV7-9	CASSLEGLNNEQFF
TRBJ1-4	TRBV6-6	CASSTYQGEEKLFF
TRBJ1-2	TRBV15	CATSREAGAVNYGYTF
TRBJ1-1	TRBV6-5	CASSPGGGAFF
TRBJ1-1	TRBV5-4	CASSLDRWGETLNTEAFF
TRBJ1-1	TRBV19	CASSIVADTEAFF
TRBJ1-1	TRBV13	CATGTENTEAFF
TRBJ1-2	TRBV6-1	CASSGAWGDGYTF
TRBJ2-3	TRBV4-2	CASSLRRGTSASTDTQYF
TRBJ2-1	TRBV7-9	CASSKTGNEQFF
TRBJ1-6	TRBV4-1	CASSQDQGYNSPLHF
TRBJ2-3	TRBV9	CASSRGGAHTDTQYF
TRBJ1-1	TRBV18	CASSPPDSLNTEAFF
TRBJ1-4	TRBV27	CASRQPGQGNEKLFF
TRBJ2-7	TRBV25-1	CATRTGLTEQYF
TRBJ2-3	TRBV5-4	CASSLRLAGGGTDTQYF
TRBJ1-1	TRBV6-1	CASSEAGGTEAFF
TRBJ1-4	TRBV7-9	CASSLAEYGTVNEKLFF
TRBJ2-3	TRBV9	CASSDSPGLAGRGPTDTQYF
TRBJ2-7	TRBV4-3	CASSQEGGGYYEQYF
TRBJ2-3	TRBV9	CASRDEGDRVEDTQYF
TRBJ2-5	TRBV7-9	CASSLVSGGVQETQYF
TRBJ1-5	TRBV27	CASRDRGRDQPQHF
TRBJ2-7	TRBV5-6	CASSRTGGMNEQYF
TRBJ1-2	TRBV19	CASSRRDRPYYGYTF
TRBJ1-1	TRBV5-6	CASSYGTVNTEAFF
TRBJ1-4	TRBV7-8	CASSGDRGYEKLFF
TRBJ1-2	TRBV9	CASSVVGGGYGYTF
TRBJ1-2	TRBV11-1	CASSLEGQINYGYTF
TRBJ1-1	TRBV19	CASSITGQGPTEAFF
TRBJ1-6	TRBV4-1	CASSQGGSPLHF
TRBJ1-6	TRBV27	CASSSIESNSPLHF
TRBJ1-5	TRBV11-2	CASSLGGGDHQPQHF
TRBJ2-3	TRBV6-1	CASSEVQGATDTQYF
TRBJ2-1	TRBV19	CASSITGQGYNEQFF